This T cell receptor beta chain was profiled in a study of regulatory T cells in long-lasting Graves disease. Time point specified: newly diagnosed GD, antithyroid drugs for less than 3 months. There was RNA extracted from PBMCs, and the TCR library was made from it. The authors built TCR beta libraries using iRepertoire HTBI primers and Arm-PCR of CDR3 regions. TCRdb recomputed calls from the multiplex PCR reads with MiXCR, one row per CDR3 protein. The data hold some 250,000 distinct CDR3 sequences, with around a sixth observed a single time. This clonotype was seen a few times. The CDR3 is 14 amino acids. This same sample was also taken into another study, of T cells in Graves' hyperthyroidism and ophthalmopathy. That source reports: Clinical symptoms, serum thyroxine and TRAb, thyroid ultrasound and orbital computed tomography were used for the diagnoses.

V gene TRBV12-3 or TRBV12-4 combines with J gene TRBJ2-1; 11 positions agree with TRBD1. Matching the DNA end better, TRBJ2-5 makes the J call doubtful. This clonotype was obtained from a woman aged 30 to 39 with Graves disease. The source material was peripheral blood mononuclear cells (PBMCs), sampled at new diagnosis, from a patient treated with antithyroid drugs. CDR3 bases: TGTGCCAGCAGTTTGGGACAGGGGGAAGAGACCCAGTACTTC. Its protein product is CASSLGQGEETQYF.